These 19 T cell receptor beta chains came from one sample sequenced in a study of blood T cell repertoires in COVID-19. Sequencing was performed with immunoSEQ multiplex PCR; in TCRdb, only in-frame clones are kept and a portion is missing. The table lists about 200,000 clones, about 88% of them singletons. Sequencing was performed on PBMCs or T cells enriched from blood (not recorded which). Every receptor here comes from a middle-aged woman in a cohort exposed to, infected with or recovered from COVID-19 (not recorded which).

DNA for the CDR3: TGTGCCAGCAGCAAAGTGCTAGCGGTTGTTCCCGGGGAGCTGTTTTTT. It yields the protein CASSKVLAVVPGELFF. The chain joins TRBV21-1 to TRBJ2-2; the table's D call, TRBD2, has no DNA check behind it. TRBV21-1 is described as a pseudogene. The CDR3 loop spans 16 amino acids.

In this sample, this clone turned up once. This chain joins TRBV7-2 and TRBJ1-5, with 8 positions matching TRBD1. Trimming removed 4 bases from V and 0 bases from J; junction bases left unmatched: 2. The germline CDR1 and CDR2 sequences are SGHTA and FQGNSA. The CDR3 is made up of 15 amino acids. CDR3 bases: TGTGCCAGCAGCTCAGGGGGCACTAGCAATCAGCCCCAGCATTTT. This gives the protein CASSSGGTSNQPQHF.

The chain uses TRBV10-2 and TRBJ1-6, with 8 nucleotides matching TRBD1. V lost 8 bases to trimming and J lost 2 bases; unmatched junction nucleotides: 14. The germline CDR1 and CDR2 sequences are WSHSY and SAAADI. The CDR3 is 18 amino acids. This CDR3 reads CASAPETGGGTYNSPLHF. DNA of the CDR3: TGCGCCAGCGCCCCCGAAACAGGGGGAGGCACCTATAATTCACCCCTCCACTTT.

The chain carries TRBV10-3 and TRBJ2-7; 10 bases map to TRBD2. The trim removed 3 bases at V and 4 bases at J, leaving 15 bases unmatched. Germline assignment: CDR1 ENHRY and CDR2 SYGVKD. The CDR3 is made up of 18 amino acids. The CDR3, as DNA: TGTGCCATCAGTGACTCGAACCAAGCGGGAGGGCCGTTTTACGAGCAGTACTTC. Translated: CAISDSNQAGGPFYEQYF.

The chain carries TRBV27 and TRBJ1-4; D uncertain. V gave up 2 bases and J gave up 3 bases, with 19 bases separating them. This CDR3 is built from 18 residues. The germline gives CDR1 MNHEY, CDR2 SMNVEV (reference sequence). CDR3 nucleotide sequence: TGTGCCAGCAGTTTAAGTACGGAGCTCGGGTTGTCTAATGAAAAACTGTTTTTT. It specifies CASSLSTELGLSNEKLFF. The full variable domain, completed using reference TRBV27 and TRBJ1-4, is EAQVTQNPRYLITVTGKKLTVTCSQNMNHEYMSWYRQDPGLGLRQIYYSMNVEVTDKGDVPEGYKVSRKEKRNFPLILESPSPNQTSLYFCASSLSTELGLSNEKLFFGSGTQLSVL.

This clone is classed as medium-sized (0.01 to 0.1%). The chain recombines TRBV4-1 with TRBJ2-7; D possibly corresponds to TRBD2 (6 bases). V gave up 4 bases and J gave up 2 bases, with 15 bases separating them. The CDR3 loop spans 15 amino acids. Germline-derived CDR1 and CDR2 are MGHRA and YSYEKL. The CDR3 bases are TGCGCCAGCAGCCCCATTAAGGGGAGGACCTACGAGCAGTACTTC. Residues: CASSPIKGRTYEQYF.

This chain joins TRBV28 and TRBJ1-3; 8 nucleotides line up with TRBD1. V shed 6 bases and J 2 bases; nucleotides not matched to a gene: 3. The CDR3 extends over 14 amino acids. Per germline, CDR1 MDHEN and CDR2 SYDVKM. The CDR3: CASRPGQAGNTIYF. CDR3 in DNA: TGTGCCAGCAGACCGGGACAGGCTGGAAACACCATATATTTT.

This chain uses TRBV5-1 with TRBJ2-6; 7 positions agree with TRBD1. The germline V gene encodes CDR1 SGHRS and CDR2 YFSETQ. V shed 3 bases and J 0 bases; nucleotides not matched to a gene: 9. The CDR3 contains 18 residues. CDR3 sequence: CASSSYRGIDSGANVLTF. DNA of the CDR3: TGCGCCAGCAGCTCCTACAGGGGAATTGACTCTGGGGCCAACGTCCTGACTTTC. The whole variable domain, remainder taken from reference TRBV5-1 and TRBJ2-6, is KAGVTQTPRYLIKTRGQQVTLSCSPISGHRSVSWYQQTPGQGLQFLFEYFSETQRNKGNFPGRFSGRQFSNSRSEMNVSTLELGDSALYLCASSSYRGIDSGANVLTFGAGSRLTVL.

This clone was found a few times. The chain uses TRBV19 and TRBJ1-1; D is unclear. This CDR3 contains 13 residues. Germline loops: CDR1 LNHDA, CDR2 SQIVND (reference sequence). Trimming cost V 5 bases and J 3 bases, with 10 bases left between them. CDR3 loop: CASSPYLYTEAFF. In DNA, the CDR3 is TGTGCCAGTAGTCCCTACTTGTACACTGAAGCTTTCTTT.

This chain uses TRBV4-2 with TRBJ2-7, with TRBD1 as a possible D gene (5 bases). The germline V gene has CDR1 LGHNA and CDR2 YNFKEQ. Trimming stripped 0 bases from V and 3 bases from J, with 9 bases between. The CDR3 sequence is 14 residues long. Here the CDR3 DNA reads TGTGCCAGCAGCCAAGAGGAAGGGGTCTACGAGCAGTACTTC. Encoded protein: CASSQEEGVYEQYF.

CDR3 sequence: CASSDYRGRMNTEAFF. In nucleotides, the CDR3 is TGTGCCAGCAGTGACTACAGGGGGCGGATGAACACTGAAGCTTTCTTT. The rearrangement uses TRBV2 and TRBJ1-1; the match to TRBD1 covers 9 bases. V lost 3 bases to trimming and J lost 0 bases; unmatched junction nucleotides: 5. The CDR3 is 16 residues long. Germline CDR1 SNHLY, CDR2 FYNNEI.

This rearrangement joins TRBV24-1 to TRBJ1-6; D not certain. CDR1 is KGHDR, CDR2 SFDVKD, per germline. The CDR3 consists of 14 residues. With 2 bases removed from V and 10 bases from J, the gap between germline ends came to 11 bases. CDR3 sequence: CATSDSQDNSPLHF. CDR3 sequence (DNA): TGTGCCACCAGTGATTCCCAAGACAACTCACCCCTCCACTTT.

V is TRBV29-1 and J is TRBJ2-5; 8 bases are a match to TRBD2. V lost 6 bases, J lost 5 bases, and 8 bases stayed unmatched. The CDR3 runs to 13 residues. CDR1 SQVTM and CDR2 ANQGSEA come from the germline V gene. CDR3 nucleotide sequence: TGCAGCGTCGGTCGGGGGGGCCAGGAGACCCAGTACTTC. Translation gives CSVGRGGQETQYF.

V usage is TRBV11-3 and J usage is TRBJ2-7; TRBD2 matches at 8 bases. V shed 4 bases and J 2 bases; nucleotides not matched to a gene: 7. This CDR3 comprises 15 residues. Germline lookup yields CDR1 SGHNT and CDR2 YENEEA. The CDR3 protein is CASSSLAGSPYEQYF. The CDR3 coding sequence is TGTGCCAGCAGCTCCCTAGCGGGCTCGCCCTACGAGCAGTACTTC.

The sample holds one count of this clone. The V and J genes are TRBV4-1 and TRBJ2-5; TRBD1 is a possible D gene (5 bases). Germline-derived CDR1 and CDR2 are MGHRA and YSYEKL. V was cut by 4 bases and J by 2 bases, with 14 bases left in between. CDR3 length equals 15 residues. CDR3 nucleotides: TGCGCCAGCAGCCCTTTAGACAGTTTTCAAGAGACCCAGTACTTC. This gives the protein CASSPLDSFQETQYF.

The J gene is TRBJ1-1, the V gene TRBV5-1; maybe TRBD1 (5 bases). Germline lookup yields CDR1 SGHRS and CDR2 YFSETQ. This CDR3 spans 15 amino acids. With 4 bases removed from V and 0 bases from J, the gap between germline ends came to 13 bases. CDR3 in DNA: TGCGCCAGCAGCCTCGGTGGGGCGGTGAACACTGAAGCTTTCTTT. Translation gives CASSLGGAVNTEAFF.

In nucleotides, the CDR3 is TGTGCCAGCAGCCCGTGGACAGTCTCGAACACCGGGGAGCTGTTTTTT. This codes for CASSPWTVSNTGELFF. This chain uses TRBV4-2 with TRBJ2-2; a possible D gene is TRBD1 (6 bases). The CDR3 extends over 16 amino acids. V gave up 4 bases and J gave up 0 bases, with 12 bases separating them. From germline, CDR1 is LGHNA and CDR2 YNFKEQ.

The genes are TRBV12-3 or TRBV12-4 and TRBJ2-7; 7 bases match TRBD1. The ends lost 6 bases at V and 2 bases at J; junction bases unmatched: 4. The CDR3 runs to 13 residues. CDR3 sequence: CASSPGQTYEQYF. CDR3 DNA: TGTGCCAGCAGCCCGGGACAGACCTACGAGCAGTACTTC.

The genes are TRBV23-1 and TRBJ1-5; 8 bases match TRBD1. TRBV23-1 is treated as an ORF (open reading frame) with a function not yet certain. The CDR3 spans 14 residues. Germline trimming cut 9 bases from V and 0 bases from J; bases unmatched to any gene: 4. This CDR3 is CASGDRNSNQPQHF. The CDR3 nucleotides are TGCGCCAGTGGGGACAGGAATAGCAATCAGCCCCAGCATTTT.